This entry features one TCR beta chain sequence. Other DNA variants within this sample encode the same CDR3. The CDR3 runs 13 residues. V lost 6 bases and J 2 bases, leaving 10 bases between the germline ends. Clones were sequenced by immunoSEQ multiplex PCR, and TCRdb holds only the in-frame ones, with some missing. The profile shows approximately 140,000 clones, 84% of them singletons. This specimen comes from a study of blood T cell repertoires in COVID-19. This clonotype was sampled from a man aged 35-49 years with acute COVID-19. Sample: PBMCs or T cells enriched from blood (not recorded which). The genes are TRBV12-3 or TRBV12-4 and TRBJ2-5; maybe TRBD2 (6 bases). The CDR3 here is CASSLGTQETQYF. Written as DNA, the CDR3 is TGTGCCAGCAGCCTCGGGACTCAAGAGACCCAGTACTTC.